This passage covers 9 T cell receptor beta chains from one sample sequenced in a study of early T cells in non-severe SARS-CoV-2 infection. TCRdb processed the 5' RACE reads anew with MiXCR; each CDR3 protein has one entry. The sample has tens of thousands of distinct CDR3 sequences; roughly 8.8% are singletons. Specimen: whole blood. These receptors came from an adult who was a healthcare worker with PCR-confirmed SARS-CoV-2 infection or an uninfected control (not recorded which).

The chain has TRBV6-1 and TRBJ1-6; no definite D call. The CDR3 sequence is 14 residues long. CDR1 is MNHNS, CDR2 SASEGT, per germline. V was pared by 1 base and J by 10 bases, with 11 bases between. The CDR3 reads CASSEVAMTSPLHF. CDR3 in DNA: TGTGCCAGCAGTGAAGTAGCCATGACCTCACCCCTCCACTTT.

By share, this clonotype ranks as medium-sized. The chain is built from TRBV7-6 and TRBJ2-2, with a tentative D call TRBD1 (5 bases). The CDR3 is 14 residues long. V gave up 0 bases and J gave up 6 bases, with 8 bases separating them. Per germline, CDR1 SGHVS and CDR2 FNYEAQ. CDR3 residues: CASSLAYRSGELFF. The CDR3 DNA follows: TGTGCCAGCAGCTTAGCATACAGGTCCGGGGAGCTGTTTTTT.

A few counts support this clonotype. This chain joins TRBV5-1 and TRBJ2-1; the D gene is possibly TRBD2 (6 bases). Trimming shortened V by 2 bases and J by 0 bases, and 18 bases separated the two germline ends. The CDR3 has 18 amino acids. The germline CDR1 and CDR2 sequences are SGHRS and YFSETQ. This CDR3 reads CASSLRPQRVSSYNEQFF. In DNA form, the CDR3 reads TGCGCCAGCAGCTTACGACCTCAGCGGGTAAGCTCCTACAATGAGCAGTTCTTC.

The chain joins TRBV5-8 to TRBJ1-1; no firm D call. Germline assignment: CDR1 SGHTS and CDR2 YDEGEE. Trimming removed 1 base from V and 7 bases from J, with 11 bases in between. The CDR3 covers 13 residues. Here the CDR3 DNA reads TGTGCCAGCAGCTTGAGAACAGTTGGTGAAGCTTTCTTT. Translating gives CASSLRTVGEAFF.

The rearrangement links TRBV5-1 to TRBJ1-2; 10 bases agree with TRBD1. The CDR3 spans 15 residues. V lost 4 bases and J lost 3; bases outside the gene matches: 6. Germline lookup yields CDR1 SGHRS and CDR2 YFSETQ. CDR3 nucleotide sequence: TGCGCCAGCAGCGCAGACAGGGGGCTGGACTATGGCTACACCTTC. Translation gives CASSADRGLDYGYTF.

In this sample, this clonotype turned up a few times. The chain is built from TRBV3-1 and TRBJ1-3; maybe TRBD1 (5 bases). V was clipped by 4 bases and J by 3 bases, with 10 bases between them. The CDR3 runs to 14 residues. Germline V lookup: CDR1 LGHDT, CDR2 YNNKEL (reference sequence). The DNA of the CDR3 is TGTGCCAGCAGCCCTAGGGACGGTGGAAACACCATATATTTT. It codes for CASSPRDGGNTIYF.

In its sample, this clonotype was seen many times. J is TRBJ1-6 and V is TRBV14, with a possible D match to TRBD1 (5 bases). Germline V gene lookup returns CDR1 SGHDN and CDR2 FVKESK. This CDR3 region has 14 residues. V was trimmed by 4 bases and J by 5 bases, leaving 9 bases between them. In DNA form, the CDR3 reads TGTGCCAGCAGCCGGGGCGAAAATAATTCACCCCTCCACTTT. Residues: CASSRGENNSPLHF.

The rearrangement joins TRBV5-5 to TRBJ1-5; tentatively, D is TRBD1 (5 bases). Germline CDR1 SGHKS, CDR2 YYEKEE (reference sequence). The V end lost 3 bases, the J end lost 9 bases, and 13 bases lay between the germline ends. CDR3 size: 13 residues. The CDR3 spells CASSWDPEGPQHF. CDR3 in DNA: TGTGCCAGCAGCTGGGACCCGGAGGGGCCCCAGCATTTT.

Only a few counts were recorded for this clonotype. The chain carries TRBV6-5 and TRBJ2-3, with TRBD2 matching over 9 bases. CDR3 length: 16 residues. CDR1 is MNHEY and CDR2 is SVGAGI in the germline V gene. J lost 3 bases, V lost 2 bases, and 6 bases had no gene match. CDR3 sequence reads: CASSYGAGGRTDTQYF. For the CDR3, the DNA is TGTGCCAGCAGTTACGGGGCGGGGGGGCGTACAGATACGCAGTATTTT.